One and the same sample provided the 15 T cell receptor beta chains below, sequenced in a study of blood T cells in healthy people across ages. The second PCR ran about 6 to 11 cycles with a sample-barcoded 5' primer and J-beta primers. Via MiXCR, TCRdb re-called the 5' RACE reads, giving one row per CDR3 protein. The table lists about 2 million distinct CDR3 sequences, 49% of them singletons. The sample was blood. The origin of the receptors is a woman aged 40 to 50 in good health.

There are a few counts of this clonotype. The chain is built from TRBV3-1 and TRBJ1-5, with D possibly matching TRBD1 (5 bases). V lost 3 bases and J lost 3, with 9 bases in between. Germline V gene data show CDR1 as LGHDT and CDR2 as YNNKEL (reference sequence). This CDR3 has 14 amino acids. As DNA, the CDR3 is TGTGCCAGCAGCCAGGGTGGGACCAATCAGCCCCAGCATTTT. This sequence encodes CASSQGGTNQPQHF.

This rearrangement joins TRBV6-5 to TRBJ2-7; 14 bases match TRBD2. CDR1 is MNHEY and CDR2 is SVGAGI in the germline V gene. CDR3 length equals 15 residues. After removal of 2 bases from V and 6 bases from J, the junction contained 3 bases not matched to a gene. The CDR3: CASSYRGLAGAEQYF. The CDR3 region has the DNA TGTGCCAGCAGTTACCGGGGACTAGCGGGGGCCGAGCAGTACTTC.

The chain joins TRBV20-1 to TRBJ1-1; D ambiguous. Germline V lookup: CDR1 DFQATT, CDR2 SNEGSKA (reference sequence). Between the trimmed V and J ends, which lost 5 bases and 0 bases, there was a span of 13 bases. This CDR3 spans 14 amino acids. The CDR3 region has the DNA TGCAGTGCTGACGTCCCCGGCATGAACACTGAAGCTTTCTTT. It specifies CSADVPGMNTEAFF.

The chain couples TRBV3-1 to TRBJ2-7; 7 nucleotides match TRBD2. Near its end, the DNA agrees better with TRBJ2-5, so the J call may be wrong. CDR3 size: 14 residues. Germline assignment: CDR1 LGHDT and CDR2 YNNKEL (reference sequence). CDR3 nucleotide sequence: TGTGCCAGCAGCCAAGGGACTAGATCAGAGACCCAGTACTTC. Amino acid sequence: CASSQGTRSETQYF.

V gene TRBV5-6 combines with J gene TRBJ2-1; 7 bases align to TRBD2. V shed 5 bases and J 3 bases; nucleotides not matched to a gene: 17. Germline CDR1 and CDR2: SGHDT and YYEEEE. The CDR3 is 18 residues long. The CDR3 nucleotides are TGTGCCAGCAGTAGCTACTGGCGGGGGACTGAAAACTACAATGAGCAGTTCTTC. Residues: CASSSYWRGTENYNEQFF.

The V gene is TRBV18, the J gene TRBJ1-2; 9 bases are a match to TRBD1. Trimming removed 2 bases from V and 8 bases from J; junction bases left unmatched: 15. Germline V gene data show CDR1 as KGHSH and CDR2 as LQKENI. The CDR3 has 17 residues. The DNA of the CDR3 is TGTGCCAGCTCACCATTCGAAGTGACAGGGGGTGTGAAAGGCTACACCTTC. Residues: CASSPFEVTGGVKGYTF.

The V gene is TRBV6-2 or TRBV6-3, the J gene TRBJ2-1; D remains ambiguous. The germline V and J ends were trimmed by 6 bases and 8 bases, with 14 bases remaining between them. The CDR3 sequence is 13 residues long. Germline CDR1 is MNHEY and CDR2 is SVGEGT. The CDR3 sequence is CASSPFPRYEQFF. Written as DNA, the CDR3 is TGTGCCAGCAGCCCCTTCCCGCGGTATGAGCAGTTCTTC.

This clonotype has just one count. At one of its ends the junction is not consistent with the germline gene, which may arise from a read error. The V call is TRBV7-9, the J call TRBJ2-3; TRBD2 agrees at 13 bases. From germline, CDR1 is SEHNR and CDR2 FQNEAQ (reference sequence). The CDR3 consists of 16 residues. The CDR3 region has the DNA TGTGCCGGCAGCTCGGGACTAGCGGGGAACACAGATACGCAGTATTTT. Protein: CAGSSGLAGNTDTQYF.

CDR3 sequence (DNA): TGTGCCAGCAGCTTACAGGGACACCCTGGGGAGACCCAGTACTTC. This codes for CASSLQGHPGETQYF. V and J are TRBV7-9 and TRBJ2-5, with a tentative D call TRBD1 (6 bases). The CDR3 is 15 residues long. With 2 bases removed from V and 5 bases from J, the gap between germline ends came to 15 bases. Germline CDR1 and CDR2: SEHNR and FQNEAQ (reference sequence).

The genes are TRBV18 and TRBJ2-7; unclear D gene. Trimming pared 4 bases from V and 4 bases from J, leaving 8 bases between. Germline CDR1 KGHSH, CDR2 LQKENI. This CDR3 has 12 amino acids. The CDR3 loop reads CASSQQPYEQYF. The CDR3 DNA is TGTGCCAGCTCACAACAGCCTTACGAGCAGTACTTC.

This chain uses TRBV19 with TRBJ2-7; D call uncertain. The CDR3 is made up of 14 amino acids. Germline lookup yields CDR1 LNHDA and CDR2 SQIVND (reference sequence). Trimming pared 5 bases from V and 1 base from J, leaving 12 bases between. The CDR3 DNA reads TGTGCCAGTAGTCGTGGGCCGAATTCCTACGAGCAGTACTTC. Protein sequence: CASSRGPNSYEQYF. Filled out from reference TRBV19 and TRBJ2-7, the complete variable domain reads DGGITQSPKYLFRKEGQNVTLSCEQNLNHDAMYWYRQDPGQGLRLIYYSQIVNDFQKGDIAEGYSVSREKKESFPLTVTSAQKNPTAFYLCASSRGPNSYEQYFGPGTRLTVT.

This chain uses TRBV7-8 with TRBJ2-5, with TRBD1 identical over 7 bases. The end of the DNA is better explained by TRBJ2-7, so the J call may be wrong. There are 13 residues in the CDR3. Germline loops: CDR1 SGHVS, CDR2 FQNEAQ. CDR3 in amino acids: CASSQGQKDEQYF. In DNA, the CDR3 is TGTGCCAGCAGCCAGGGACAGAAAGACGAGCAGTACTTC.

The chain has TRBV28 and TRBJ2-1; 10 nucleotides align to TRBD2. In germline, CDR1 is MDHEN, CDR2 SYDVKM. The CDR3 is 16 residues long. With V trimmed by 7 bases and J by 0 bases, 6 bases remained unmatched. In DNA form, the CDR3 reads TGTGCCAGCAACCAACTAGCGGGGCTCTCCTACAATGAGCAGTTCTTC. This gives the protein CASNQLAGLSYNEQFF.

The J gene is TRBJ2-6, the V gene TRBV19; 8 nucleotides agree with TRBD1. The CDR3 is 19 residues long. The junction had 8 bases not matched to a gene; V was cut back by 1 base and J by 0 bases. The V gene's germline CDR1 is LNHDA and CDR2 SQIVND (reference sequence). The CDR3 reads CASSIVAGGLSSGANVLTF. The CDR3 nucleotides read TGTGCCAGTAGTATAGTGGCAGGGGGCTTGTCCTCTGGGGCCAACGTCCTGACTTTC.

This clonotype was picked up a small number of times. The CDR3 DNA reads TGTGCCAGCAGCCCGGTGGGGTCCTATGGCTACACCTTC. This gives the protein CASSPVGSYGYTF. The gene calls are TRBV6-6 and TRBJ1-2; D is unresolved. The CDR3 runs 13 residues. The germline V gene has CDR1 MNHNY and CDR2 SVGAGI (reference sequence). Trimming cost V 6 bases and J 4 bases, with 12 bases left between them.